The 7 T cell receptor beta chains below all came from one sample that was sequenced in a study of molecular identifiers for immune sequencing clone quantification. MiXCR was run by TCRdb on the PCR reads, yielding one entry per CDR3 protein. This table has approximately 550,000 distinct CDR3 sequences, about 22% appearing once. The sample was naive CD8+ T cells from blood, with Jurkat cell RNA spiked in. The sample's subset: FACS-sorted CD8+CD4-CCR7+CD45RA+ naive T cells. Receptors originate from a human donor in good health. Some libraries in this study had Jurkat cell RNA spiked in.

The sample holds many counts of this clonotype. V gene TRBV5-5 combines with J gene TRBJ2-7, with a tentative D call TRBD1 (6 bases). The CDR3 extends over 14 amino acids. Germline V gene data show CDR1 as SGHKS and CDR2 as YYEKEE (reference sequence). Trimming removed 0 bases at V and 3 bases at J, with 10 bases between. CDR3 region: CASSLVGQYYEQYF. DNA of the CDR3: TGTGCCAGCAGCTTGGTAGGACAGTACTACGAGCAGTACTTC.

This clonotype showed up just a few times. This chain uses TRBV5-6 with TRBJ2-3; 7 nucleotides line up with TRBD2. The CDR3 is made up of 14 amino acids. CDR1 and CDR2 (germline): SGHDT, YYEEEE. Trimming removed 0 bases from V and 4 bases from J; junction bases left unmatched: 2. For the CDR3, the DNA is TGTGCCAGCAGCTTGGTAGCGGGTCCAGATACGCAGTATTTT. Translating gives CASSLVAGPDTQYF. Drawing the rest from reference TRBV5-6 and TRBJ2-3, the complete variable domain is DAGVTQSPTHLIKTRGQQVTLRCSPKSGHDTVSWYQQALGQGPQFIFQYYEEEERQRGNFPDRFSGHQFPNYSSELNVNALLLGDSALYLCASSLVAGPDTQYFGPGTRLTVL.

This clonotype was observed a handful of times. This rearrangement joins TRBV3-2 to TRBJ2-2; TRBD1 is the table's D call, not checked against the DNA. TRBV3-2 is an annotated pseudogene. The CDR3 is 15 residues long. CDR3: CASSPHRENTGELFF. CDR3 coding DNA: TGTGCCAGCAGCCCCCACAGGGAGAACACCGGGGAGCTGTTTTTT.

About this clonotype itself: This sequence may be a read error, since a much larger clone differs from it by one base. This chain connects TRBV7-6 to TRBJ2-7; TRBD1 matches 11 bases. This CDR3 region has 13 residues. Germline V gene data show CDR1 as SGHVS and CDR2 as FNYEAQ. V lost 5 bases and J lost 10; bases outside the gene matches: 7. CDR3 loop: CASSPRDRGFQYF. In DNA, the CDR3 is TGTGCCAGCAGCCCACGGGACAGGGGGTTCCAGTACTTC.

This clonotype was seen more than once but under ten times. The CDR3 reads CASSLVQSGQEYGYTF. The DNA of the CDR3 is TGTGCCAGCAGCTTAGTCCAGTCCGGACAGGAGTATGGCTACACCTTC. The chain uses TRBV13 and TRBJ1-2; 7 bases match TRBD1. V shed 1 base, J shed 5 bases, and the junction held 10 bases outside the gene matches. The CDR3 is made up of 16 amino acids. The V gene's germline CDR1 is PRHDT and CDR2 FYEKMQ (reference sequence).

Notes on this clonotype: A much larger clonotype is one base distant, so this may be a read error. The chain uses TRBV11-2 and TRBJ2-6; no clear D gene. Germline loops: CDR1 SGHAT, CDR2 FQNNGV. Deletions cut 3 bases from V and 2 bases from J, with 14 bases between. This CDR3 contains 17 residues. CDR3 sequence reads: CASSLAGSFTGANVLTF. The CDR3, as DNA: TGTGCCAGCAGCTTGGCAGGTTCCTTCACTGGGGCCAACGTCCTGACTTTC.

In this sample, this clonotype turned up a few times. This chain connects TRBV12-3 or TRBV12-4 to TRBJ1-5; D unclear. This CDR3 spans 13 amino acids. The V end lost 7 bases, the J end lost 3 bases, and 10 bases lay between the germline ends. CDR3 sequence reads: CASTDGPNQPQHF. The DNA of the CDR3 is TGTGCCAGCACCGACGGTCCCAATCAGCCCCAGCATTTT.